This T cell receptor (beta chain) emerged from a study of blood T cell repertoires in COVID-19. Overall study context: COVID-19 samples collected from the United States, Italy and Spain covered acute and convalescent phases. Sources were T cells, B-cell-depleted T cells, or PBMCs; the material itself was cDNA or gDNA.

As originally analysed: Nucleated cell number was recorded as an estimate derived from reference gene primer amplification. Method: immunoSEQ multiplex PCR; TCRdb's copy keeps in-frame clones and lacks some. That table furnishes V, J and clone size, whereas the DNA furnished D and trimming. Counted here are 130,000 or so clones, around 84% occurring once; the ten biggest clones make up 7% to 10%. CDR1 and CDR2 from the germline V gene are SGHVS and FNYEAQ. V trimming: 4 bases; J trimming: 0 bases; junction bases outside the gene matches: 6. CDR3 length equals 17 residues. Sample: peripheral blood. V usage is TRBV7-6 and J usage is TRBJ2-3; 11 nucleotides line up with TRBD2. This sequence was found in a woman in her fifties or sixties with acute or convalescent COVID-19. CDR3 DNA: TGTGCCAGCAGCTCCCTTAGCGGGGGGGCTAGCACAGATACGCAGTATTTT. Amino acids: CASSSLSGGASTDTQYF. Supplemented by reference TRBV7-6 and TRBJ2-3, the full variable domain reads GAGVSQSPRYKVTKRGQDVALRCDPISGHVSLYWYRQALGQGPEFLTYFNYEAQQDKSGLPNDRFSAERPEGSISTLTIQRTEQRDSAMYRCASSSLSGGASTDTQYFGPGTRLTVL.